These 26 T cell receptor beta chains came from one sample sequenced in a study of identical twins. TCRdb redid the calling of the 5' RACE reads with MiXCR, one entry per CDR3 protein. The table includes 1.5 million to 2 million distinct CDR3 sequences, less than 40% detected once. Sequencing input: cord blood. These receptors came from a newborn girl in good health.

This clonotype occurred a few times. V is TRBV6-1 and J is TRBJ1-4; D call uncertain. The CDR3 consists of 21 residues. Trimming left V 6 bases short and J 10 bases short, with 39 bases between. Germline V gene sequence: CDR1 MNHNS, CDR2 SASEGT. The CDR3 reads CASRNRAQETDGSYRYLKLFF. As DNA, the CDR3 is TGTGCCAGCAGAAACCGCGCTCAAGAGACGGACGGCTCATACAGATATTTAAAACTGTTTTTT.

Written as DNA, the CDR3 is TGCGCCAGCAGCCAAGAGGTAGCGGGAGTGTCGAGGGAGCAGTACTTC. This translates into CASSQEVAGVSREQYF. V usage is TRBV4-1 and J usage is TRBJ2-7; 9 bases map to TRBD2. Germline V gene sequence: CDR1 MGHRA, CDR2 YSYEKL. V trimming: 0 bases; J trimming: 7 bases; junction bases outside the gene matches: 10. The CDR3 sequence is 16 residues long.

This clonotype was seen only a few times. The CDR3 reads CSASRLGGGPYEQYF. The CDR3 DNA is TGCAGTGCTAGTCGATTGGGGGGAGGGCCCTACGAGCAGTACTTC. This rearrangement joins TRBV20-1 to TRBJ2-7; 7 bases fit TRBD2. The CDR3 loop spans 15 amino acids. Unmatched junction bases numbered 10, after V lost 3 bases and J lost 2 bases. Germline V CDR1 and CDR2: DFQATT, SNEGSKA (reference sequence).

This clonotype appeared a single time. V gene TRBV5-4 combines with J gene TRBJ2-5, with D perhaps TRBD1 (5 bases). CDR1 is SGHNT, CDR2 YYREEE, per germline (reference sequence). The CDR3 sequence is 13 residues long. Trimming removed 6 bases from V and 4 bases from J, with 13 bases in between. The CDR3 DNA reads TGTGCCAGCACTACTGAAAGGGGAGAGACCCAGTACTTC. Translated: CASTTERGETQYF. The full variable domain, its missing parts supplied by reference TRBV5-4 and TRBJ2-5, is ETGVTQSPTHLIKTRGQQVTLRCSSQSGHNTVSWYQQALGQGPQFIFQYYREEENGRGNFPPRFSGLQFPNYSSELNVNALELDDSALYLCASTTERGETQYFGPGTRLLVL.

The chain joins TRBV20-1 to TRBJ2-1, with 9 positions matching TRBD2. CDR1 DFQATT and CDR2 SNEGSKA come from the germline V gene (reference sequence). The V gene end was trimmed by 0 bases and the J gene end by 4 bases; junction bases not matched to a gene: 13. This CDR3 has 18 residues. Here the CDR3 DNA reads TGCAGTGCTAGAGATCCCGGGGTGCGTAGCGGGGGATACAATGAGCAGTTCTTC. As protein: CSARDPGVRSGGYNEQFF.

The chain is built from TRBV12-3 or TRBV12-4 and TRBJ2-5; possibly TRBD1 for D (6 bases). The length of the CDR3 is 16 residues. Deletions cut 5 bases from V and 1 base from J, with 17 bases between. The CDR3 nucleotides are TGTGCCAGCAGTCTTCGCGTCCCACAGGGCCAAGAGACCCAGTACTTC. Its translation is CASSLRVPQGQETQYF.

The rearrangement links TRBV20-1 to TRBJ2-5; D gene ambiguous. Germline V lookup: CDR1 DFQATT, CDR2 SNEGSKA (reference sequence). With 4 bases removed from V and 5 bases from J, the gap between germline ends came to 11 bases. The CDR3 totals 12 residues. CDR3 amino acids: CSATRSRETQYF. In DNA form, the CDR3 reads TGCAGTGCTACACGGAGTAGGGAGACCCAGTACTTC.

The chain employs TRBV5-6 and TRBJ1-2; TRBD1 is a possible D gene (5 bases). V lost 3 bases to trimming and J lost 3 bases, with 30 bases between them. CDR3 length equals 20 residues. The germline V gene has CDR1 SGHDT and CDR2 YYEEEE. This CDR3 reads CASSSDNSPAYFRRYYGYTF. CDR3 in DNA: TGTGCCAGCAGCTCGGACAATTCCCCTGCCTACTTTCGTCGTTACTATGGCTACACCTTC.

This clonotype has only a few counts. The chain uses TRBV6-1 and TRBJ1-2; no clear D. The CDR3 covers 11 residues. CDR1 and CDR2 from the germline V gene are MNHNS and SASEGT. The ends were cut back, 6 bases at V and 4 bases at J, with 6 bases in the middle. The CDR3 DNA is TGTGCCAGCAGGTCTACCTATGGCTACACCTTC. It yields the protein CASRSTYGYTF.

The CDR3 is CSALTSGRSHEQYF. The DNA of the CDR3 is TGCAGTGCTCTAACTAGCGGGAGATCTCACGAGCAGTACTTC. The V gene is TRBV20-1, the J gene TRBJ2-5; 11 bases align to TRBD2. Gene TRBJ2-7 matches the end of the DNA better, so the J call may be wrong. The CDR3 consists of 14 residues. The germline V gene has CDR1 DFQATT and CDR2 SNEGSKA (reference sequence).

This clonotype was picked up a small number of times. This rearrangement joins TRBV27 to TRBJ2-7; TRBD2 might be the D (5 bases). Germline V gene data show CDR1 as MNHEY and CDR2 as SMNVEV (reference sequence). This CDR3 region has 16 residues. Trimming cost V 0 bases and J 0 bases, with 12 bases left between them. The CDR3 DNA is TGTGCCAGCAGTTTATCCCGGTTAGGGAGCTCCTACGAGCAGTACTTC. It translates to CASSLSRLGSSYEQYF.

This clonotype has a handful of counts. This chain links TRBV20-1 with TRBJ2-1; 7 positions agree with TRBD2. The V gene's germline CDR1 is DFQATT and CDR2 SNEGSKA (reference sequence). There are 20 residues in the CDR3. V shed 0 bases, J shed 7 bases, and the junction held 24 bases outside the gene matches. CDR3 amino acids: CSARDFPVAWEGLSRNEQFF. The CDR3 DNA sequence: TGCAGTGCTAGAGATTTCCCAGTTGCGTGGGAGGGCTTGTCTAGGAATGAGCAGTTCTTC.

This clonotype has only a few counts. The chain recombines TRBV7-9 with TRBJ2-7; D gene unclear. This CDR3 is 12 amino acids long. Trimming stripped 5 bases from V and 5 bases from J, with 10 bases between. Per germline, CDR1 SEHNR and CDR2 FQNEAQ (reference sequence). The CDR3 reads CASSLTKDEQYF. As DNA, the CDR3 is TGTGCCAGCAGCCTGACAAAGGACGAGCAGTACTTC.

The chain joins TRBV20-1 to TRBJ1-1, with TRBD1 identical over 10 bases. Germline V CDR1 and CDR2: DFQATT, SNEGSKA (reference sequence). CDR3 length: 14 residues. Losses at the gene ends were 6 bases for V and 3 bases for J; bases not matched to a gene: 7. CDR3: CSAIGTGEHTEAFF. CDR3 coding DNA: TGCAGTGCGATTGGGACAGGGGAGCACACTGAAGCTTTCTTT.

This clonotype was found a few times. As DNA, the CDR3 is TGTGCCAGCAGCAGAACAGCGCCCGTCTCCTACGAGCAGTACTTC. It specifies CASSRTAPVSYEQYF. This chain joins TRBV5-5 and TRBJ2-7; D ambiguous. The CDR3 loop spans 15 amino acids. Germline V lookup: CDR1 SGHKS, CDR2 YYEKEE (reference sequence). V was trimmed by 4 bases and J by 0 bases, leaving 14 bases between them.

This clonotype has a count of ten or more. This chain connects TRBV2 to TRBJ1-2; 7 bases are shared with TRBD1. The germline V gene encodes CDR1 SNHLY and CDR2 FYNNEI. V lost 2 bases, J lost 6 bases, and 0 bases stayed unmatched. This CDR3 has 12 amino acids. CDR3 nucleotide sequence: TGTGCCAGCAGTGAACAGGGGGATGGCTACACCTTC. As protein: CASSEQGDGYTF.

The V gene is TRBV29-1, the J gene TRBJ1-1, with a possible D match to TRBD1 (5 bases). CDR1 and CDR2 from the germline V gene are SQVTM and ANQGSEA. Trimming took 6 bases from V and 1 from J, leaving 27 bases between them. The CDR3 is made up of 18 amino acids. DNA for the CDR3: TGCAGCGTCAATCCTTTGGGGGTAAAAGGGAAGGGGAACACTGAAGCTTTCTTT. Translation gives CSVNPLGVKGKGNTEAFF.

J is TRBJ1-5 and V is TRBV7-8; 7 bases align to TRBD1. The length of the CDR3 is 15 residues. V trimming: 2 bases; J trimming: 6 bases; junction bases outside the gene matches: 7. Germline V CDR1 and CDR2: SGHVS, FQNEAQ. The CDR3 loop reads CASSLTRRGSQPQHF. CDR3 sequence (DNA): TGTGCCAGCAGCTTAACGCGCAGGGGGAGTCAGCCCCAGCATTTT.

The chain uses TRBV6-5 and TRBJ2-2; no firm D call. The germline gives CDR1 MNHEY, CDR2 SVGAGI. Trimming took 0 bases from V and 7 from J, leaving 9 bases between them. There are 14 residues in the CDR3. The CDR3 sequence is CASSYSRRVGELFF. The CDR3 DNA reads TGTGCCAGCAGTTACTCGAGAAGGGTCGGGGAGCTGTTTTTT.

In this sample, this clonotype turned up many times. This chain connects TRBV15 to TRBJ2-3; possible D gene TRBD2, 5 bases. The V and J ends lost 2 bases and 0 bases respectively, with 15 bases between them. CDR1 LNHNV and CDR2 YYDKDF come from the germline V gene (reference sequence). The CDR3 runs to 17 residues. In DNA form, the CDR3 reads TGTGCCACCAGCAGACCCTTCGGCGGGTCCAGCACAGATACGCAGTATTTT. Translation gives CATSRPFGGSSTDTQYF.

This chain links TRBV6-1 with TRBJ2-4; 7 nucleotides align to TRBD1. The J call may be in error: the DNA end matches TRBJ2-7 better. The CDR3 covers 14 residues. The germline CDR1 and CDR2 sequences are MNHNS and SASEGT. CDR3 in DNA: TGTGCCCGCGATACAGGGGCCGCGTCCTACGAGCAGTACTTC. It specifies CARDTGAASYEQYF.

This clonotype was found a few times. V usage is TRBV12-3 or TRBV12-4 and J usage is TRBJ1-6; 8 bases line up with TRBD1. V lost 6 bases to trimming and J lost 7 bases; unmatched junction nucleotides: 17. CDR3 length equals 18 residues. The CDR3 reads CASSQIMGQAISNSPLHF. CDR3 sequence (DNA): TGTGCCAGCAGCCAAATTATGGGACAGGCCATTTCCAATTCACCCCTCCACTTT.

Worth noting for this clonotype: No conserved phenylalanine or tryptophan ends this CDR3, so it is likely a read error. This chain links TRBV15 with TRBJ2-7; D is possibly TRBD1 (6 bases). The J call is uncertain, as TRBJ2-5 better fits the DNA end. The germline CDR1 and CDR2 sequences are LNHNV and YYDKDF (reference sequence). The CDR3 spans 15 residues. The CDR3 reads CATSNLTGLQETQYL. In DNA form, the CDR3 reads TGTGCCACCAGCAACCTGACAGGCTTACAAGAGACCCAGTACTTA.

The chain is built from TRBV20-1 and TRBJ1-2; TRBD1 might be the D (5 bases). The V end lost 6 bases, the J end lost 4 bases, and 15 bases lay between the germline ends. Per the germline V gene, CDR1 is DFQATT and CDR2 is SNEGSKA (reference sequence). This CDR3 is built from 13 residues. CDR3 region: CSAPRDLFYGYTF. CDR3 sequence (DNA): TGCAGTGCCCCCAGGGATCTTTTCTATGGCTACACCTTC.

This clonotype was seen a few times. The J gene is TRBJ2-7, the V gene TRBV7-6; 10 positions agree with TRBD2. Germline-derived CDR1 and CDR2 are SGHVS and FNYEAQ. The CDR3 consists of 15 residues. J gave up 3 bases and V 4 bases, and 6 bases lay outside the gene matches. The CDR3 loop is CASSSAGTSDYEQYF. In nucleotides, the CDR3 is TGTGCCAGCAGCTCTGCCGGGACTAGCGACTACGAGCAGTACTTC.

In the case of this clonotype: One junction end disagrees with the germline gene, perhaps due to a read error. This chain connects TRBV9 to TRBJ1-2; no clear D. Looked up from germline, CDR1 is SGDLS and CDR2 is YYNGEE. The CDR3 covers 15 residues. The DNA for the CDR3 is TGTGCCAACAGCGTAGACGCGACCACTAACTATGGCTACACCTTC. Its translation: CANSVDATTNYGYTF. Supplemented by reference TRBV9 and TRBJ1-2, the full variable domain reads DSGVTQTPKHLITATGQRVTLRCSPRSGDLSVYWYQQSLDQGLQFLIQYYNGEERAKGNILERFSAQQFPDLHSELNLSSLELGDSALYFCANSVDATTNYGYTFGSGTRLTVV.